This T cell receptor beta chain appears in the sequencing data of a study of blood T cell repertoires in COVID-19. About the research overall: Sites across the United States, Italy and Spain contributed samples from acute and convalescent COVID-19. Nucleic acid was either cDNA or gDNA, and it came from T cells, B-cell-depleted T cells, or PBMCs.

Methods used by the authors: Nucleated cell counts were estimated from reference gene primer amplification. The data were produced by immunoSEQ multiplex PCR, yet TCRdb's version contains in-frame clones alone and is incomplete. V and J calls and clone size are copied from that table; D and trimming were computed from the DNA. This table holds about 180,000 clones, approximately 91% found once. Germline lookup yields CDR1 SGHNT and CDR2 YYREEE (reference sequence). This CDR3 is built from 17 residues. Trimming removed 0 bases from V and 4 bases from J, with 17 bases in between. The TCR originated in a man aged 50-59 years with acute or convalescent COVID-19. Sequenced input: peripheral blood. The J gene is TRBJ2-4, the V gene TRBV5-4; possible D gene TRBD2, 5 bases. The CDR3 DNA follows: TGTGCCAGCAGCTTGGGGACTTTGAGTTCGTTAAAAAACATTCAGTACTTC. Its translation is CASSLGTLSSLKNIQYF.